The clone carrying this T cell receptor beta chain was picked up a small number of times. Trimming left V 3 bases short and J 6 bases short, with 17 bases between. The CDR3 runs to 16 residues. Germline assignment: CDR1 WNHNN and CDR2 SYGVQD (reference sequence). This sample is part of a study of T cells in Graves' hyperthyroidism and ophthalmopathy. Authors of the study amplified TCR beta CDR3 regions from RNA transcripts. With the HTBI primer set, the TCR CDR3 went through a first round of RT-PCR. One entry per CDR3 protein, called by TCRdb with MiXCR from the multiplex PCR reads. The sample includes more than 300,000 distinct CDR3 sequences, 17% of them seen just once. Diagnosing involved the use of clinical symptoms, serum thyroxine and TRAb, thyroid ultrasound and orbital computed tomography. Using roughly 9.4 ml of fresh peripheral blood, PBMCs were prepared.

The gene calls are TRBV10-1 and TRBJ2-2; no clear D. This clonotype originated in a woman aged 30 to 39 with Graves' hyperthyroidism that later progressed to Graves' ophthalmopathy. Sequenced sample: blood. CDR3 sequence reads: CASSDRSIDPPGELFF. CDR3 coding DNA: TGCGCCAGCAGTGACAGATCCATAGATCCACCCGGGGAGCTGTTTTTT.